This T cell receptor beta chain was identified in a study of OX40 agonist ivuxolimab in advanced cancers. Study at large: Therapy given before enrollment (anti-PD-1, anti-PD-L1 or anti-CTLA-4) was allowed, and 40% had some. Two patients with cutaneous melanoma and one with hepatocellular carcinoma, three in total, showed partial responses. The study's findings and limits: Antigen targets of the expanded peripheral T cells went undetermined.

Per the germline V gene, CDR1 is SGHNT and CDR2 is YENEEA. The V and J ends lost 6 bases and 4 bases respectively, with 9 bases between them. This CDR3 comprises 13 residues. Produced via immunoSEQ multiplex PCR; TCRdb's table is partial and in-frame only. This table holds 70,000 or so clones, about 91% found once. Remarks on this clone: Its antigen is as yet unknown.

The TCR was taken from an adult with an advanced solid tumor such as melanoma, head and neck, liver or kidney cancer. The material was CD4+ or CD8+ T cells sorted from blood, obtained in a trial of the OX40 agonist ivuxolimab. The V and J genes are TRBV11-3 and TRBJ2-2, with a weak D call TRBD2 (5 bases). The CDR3 DNA reads as TGTGCCAGCAGTGGGCGGGCCACCGGGGAGCTGTTTTTT. Amino acids: CASSGRATGELFF.